Listed below are T cell receptor beta chains from one sample, sequenced in a study of blood T cell repertoires in COVID-19. The table came from immunoSEQ multiplex PCR; TCRdb's copy has only in-frame clones and leaves some out. The sample lists about 350,000 clones; 65% to 90% were seen once. The specimen sequenced was peripheral blood. The receptors come from a woman aged 55-70 years with COVID-19, enrolled during active disease. Each CDR3 is given with its conserved first and last residue. The D gene is left open where the match is weak. The size of a clone is reported for some rows only, either as once, few or many, or as a class for expanded clones.

clone size: few
J gene: TRBJ1-3
D gene: -
V gene: TRBV9
CDR3 protein: CASSPGTGNTIYF
CDR3 DNA: TGTGCCAGCAGCCCCGGGACAGGAAACACCATATATTTT

clone size: -
J gene: TRBJ2-1
D gene: TRBD2
V gene: TRBV14
CDR3 protein: CASSHLEGGGRWEQFF
CDR3 DNA: TGTGCCAGCAGCCATCTGGAGGGCGGGGGGCGGTGGGAGCAGTTCTTC

clone size: -
J gene: TRBJ2-5
D gene: TRBD2
V gene: TRBV29-1
CDR3 protein: CSGALAGGQETQYF
CDR3 DNA: TGCAGCGGCGCTCTAGCGGGGGGACAAGAGACCCAGTACTTC

clone size: -
J gene: TRBJ1-1
D gene: -
V gene: TRBV5-1
CDR3 protein: CASRGSRESFMNTEAFF
CDR3 DNA: TGCGCCAGCAGGGGGTCGAGGGAAAGCTTCATGAACACTGAAGCTTTCTTT

clone size: -
J gene: TRBJ1-2
D gene: TRBD1
V gene: TRBV5-5
CDR3 protein: CASRPGQGRYGYTF
CDR3 DNA: TGTGCCAGCAGACCAGGACAGGGCAGATATGGCTACACCTTC

clone size: -
J gene: TRBJ2-3
D gene: -
V gene: TRBV2
CDR3 protein: CASSVGAGGGSTDTQYF
CDR3 DNA: TGTGCCAGCAGTGTGGGGGCCGGCGGGGGTAGCACAGATACGCAGTATTTT

clone size: once
J gene: TRBJ2-1
D gene: -
V gene: TRBV2
CDR3 protein: CASRPDRISYNEQFF
CDR3 DNA: TGTGCCAGCAGGCCAGACAGAATTTCCTACAATGAGCAGTTCTTC

clone size: -
J gene: TRBJ2-7
D gene: TRBD2
V gene: TRBV30
CDR3 protein: CAWYKSGGPTYEQYF
CDR3 DNA: TGTGCCTGGTATAAGAGCGGGGGGCCAACTTACGAGCAGTACTTC

clone size: few
J gene: TRBJ1-4
D gene: TRBD1
V gene: TRBV30
CDR3 protein: CAWSAIQGANEKLFF
CDR3 DNA: TGTGCCTGGAGTGCGATCCAGGGGGCTAATGAAAAACTGTTTTTT

clone size: -
J gene: TRBJ2-1
D gene: -
V gene: TRBV11-3
CDR3 protein: CASSQSWGAGRNEQFF
CDR3 DNA: TGTGCCAGCAGCCAAAGTTGGGGAGCGGGTAGAAATGAGCAGTTCTTC

clone size: -
J gene: TRBJ2-1
D gene: -
V gene: TRBV7-3
CDR3 protein: CASSQTQGPHSYNEQFF
CDR3 DNA: TGTGCCAGCAGCCAAACTCAGGGGCCCCACTCCTACAATGAGCAGTTCTTC

clone size: -
J gene: TRBJ2-7
D gene: TRBD1
V gene: TRBV6-5
CDR3 protein: CASRAETGGPYEQYF
CDR3 DNA: TGTGCCAGCAGGGCTGAGACAGGGGGTCCCTACGAGCAGTACTTC

clone size: -
J gene: TRBJ2-1
D gene: TRBD1
V gene: TRBV24-1
CDR3 protein: CATSDTGTGSYNEQFF
CDR3 DNA: TGTGCCACCAGTGACACCGGGACAGGGAGTTACAATGAGCAGTTCTTC

clone size: once
J gene: TRBJ1-5
D gene: -
V gene: TRBV4-3
CDR3 protein: CASSQDNGQGGQPQHF
CDR3 DNA: TGCGCCAGCAGCCAAGATAATGGGCAGGGTGGACAGCCCCAGCATTTT

clone size: -
J gene: TRBJ1-5
D gene: -
V gene: TRBV7-9
CDR3 protein: CASSSGRGAQHF
CDR3 DNA: TGTGCCAGCAGCTCGGGACGGGGGGCCCAGCATTTT

clone size: -
J gene: TRBJ2-5
D gene: TRBD2
V gene: TRBV5-4
CDR3 protein: CASRPRGDAAGGETQYF
CDR3 DNA: TGTGCCAGCAGACCTCGCGGGGATGCAGCGGGGGGTGAGACCCAGTACTTC

clone size: -
J gene: TRBJ2-3
D gene: -
V gene: TRBV5-1
CDR3 protein: CASYTGTSTDTQYF
CDR3 DNA: TGCGCCAGTTATACCGGGACTTCCACAGATACGCAGTATTTT

clone size: -
J gene: TRBJ2-1
D gene: TRBD1
V gene: TRBV7-2
CDR3 protein: CASSPGTGDYNEQFF
CDR3 DNA: TGTGCCAGCAGCCCCGGGACAGGGGACTACAATGAGCAGTTCTTC

clone size: -
J gene: TRBJ2-3
D gene: -
V gene: TRBV30
CDR3 protein: CAWRLQGSPADTQYF
CDR3 DNA: TGTGCCTGGAGACTACAGGGATCGCCGGCAGATACGCAGTATTTT

clone size: -
J gene: TRBJ2-7
D gene: -
V gene: TRBV19
CDR3 protein: CASSIADEQYF
CDR3 DNA: TGTGCCAGTAGTATAGCCGACGAGCAGTACTTC

clone size: -
J gene: TRBJ2-1
D gene: TRBD1
V gene: TRBV6-2/TRBV6-3
CDR3 protein: CASSYFGTAFSYNEQFF
CDR3 DNA: TGTGCCAGCAGTTACTTCGGGACAGCATTCTCCTACAATGAGCAGTTCTTC

clone size: -
J gene: TRBJ2-7
D gene: TRBD2
V gene: TRBV6-6
CDR3 protein: CASSHSGGYEQYF
CDR3 DNA: TGTGCCAGCAGCCATAGCGGGGGGTACGAGCAGTACTTC

clone size: few
J gene: TRBJ1-5
D gene: TRBD1
V gene: TRBV6-5
CDR3 protein: CASRGDSINQPQHF
CDR3 DNA: TGTGCCAGCAGGGGGGACAGCATCAATCAGCCCCAGCATTTT

clone size: -
J gene: TRBJ1-1
D gene: -
V gene: TRBV4-2
CDR3 protein: CASSHPPWREDTEAFF
CDR3 DNA: TGTGCCAGCAGCCATCCCCCGTGGAGGGAGGACACTGAAGCTTTCTTT

clone size: -
J gene: TRBJ2-3
D gene: TRBD1
V gene: TRBV2
CDR3 protein: CATQQGVSTDTQYF
CDR3 DNA: TGTGCCACACAACAGGGGGTTAGCACAGATACGCAGTATTTT

clone size: -
J gene: TRBJ2-7
D gene: TRBD1
V gene: TRBV5-8
CDR3 protein: CASSIGTNRGEQYF
CDR3 DNA: TGTGCCAGCAGCATAGGGACCAACAGGGGCGAGCAGTACTTC

clone size: -
J gene: TRBJ1-2
D gene: -
V gene: TRBV18
CDR3 protein: CASSPPGVLYGYTF
CDR3 DNA: TGTGCCAGCTCACCACCCGGGGTTCTCTATGGCTACACCTTC

clone size: once
J gene: TRBJ1-3
D gene: TRBD1
V gene: TRBV2
CDR3 protein: CATEQGDSGNTIYF
CDR3 DNA: TGTGCCACCGAACAGGGGGACTCTGGAAACACCATATATTTT

clone size: once
J gene: TRBJ1-6
D gene: -
V gene: TRBV10-3
CDR3 protein: CAISDSLLPLHF
CDR3 DNA: TGTGCCATCAGTGATTCTCTCCTTCCCCTCCACTTT

clone size: -
J gene: TRBJ1-5
D gene: TRBD1
V gene: TRBV23-1
CDR3 protein: CASRSQQGSKYNQPQHF
CDR3 DNA: TGCGCCAGCAGGTCTCAACAGGGGTCAAAATACAATCAGCCCCAGCATTTT

clone size: -
J gene: TRBJ2-3
D gene: -
V gene: TRBV3-1/TRBV3-2
CDR3 protein: CASSQVGLSTDTQYF
CDR3 DNA: TGTGCCAGCAGCCAAGTGGGCCTTAGCACAGATACGCAGTATTTT

clone size: -
J gene: TRBJ2-7
D gene: TRBD1
V gene: TRBV10-1
CDR3 protein: CASSDPQGAGYEQYF
CDR3 DNA: TGCGCCAGCAGTGATCCACAGGGGGCAGGGTACGAGCAGTACTTC

clone size: -
J gene: TRBJ2-3
D gene: -
V gene: TRBV11-3
CDR3 protein: CASSAVRGFSTDTQYF
CDR3 DNA: TGTGCCAGCAGCGCCGTTAGGGGTTTTAGCACAGATACGCAGTATTTT

clone size: -
J gene: TRBJ2-5
D gene: -
V gene: TRBV2
CDR3 protein: CASCRGTTQETQYF
CDR3 DNA: TGTGCCAGTTGTCGGGGGACCACTCAAGAGACCCAGTACTTC

clone size: -
J gene: TRBJ2-5
D gene: TRBD2
V gene: TRBV5-1
CDR3 protein: CASSLGLAGPETQYF
CDR3 DNA: TGCGCCAGCAGCTTGGGACTAGCGGGGCCAGAGACCCAGTACTTC

clone size: -
J gene: TRBJ1-2
D gene: -
V gene: TRBV5-1
CDR3 protein: CASSLLDTGRDGYTF
CDR3 DNA: TGCGCCAGCAGCTTACTAGACACAGGGAGGGATGGCTACACCTTC

clone size: -
J gene: TRBJ1-2
D gene: -
V gene: TRBV10-3
CDR3 protein: CAISESPGLYGYTF
CDR3 DNA: TGTGCCATCAGTGAGTCTCCGGGATTATATGGCTACACCTTC

clone size: -
J gene: TRBJ1-1
D gene: TRBD1
V gene: TRBV3-1/TRBV3-2
CDR3 protein: CASSLRTGPTEAFF
CDR3 DNA: TGTGCCAGCAGCTTAAGGACAGGGCCCACTGAAGCTTTCTTT

clone size: -
J gene: TRBJ2-1
D gene: -
V gene: TRBV25-1
CDR3 protein: CASSGGLSKTYNEQFF
CDR3 DNA: TGTGCCAGCAGTGGGGGACTTTCCAAAACTTACAATGAGCAGTTCTTC

clone size: -
J gene: TRBJ1-6
D gene: TRBD1
V gene: TRBV7-9
CDR3 protein: CASSGQVYNSPLHF
CDR3 DNA: TGTGCCAGCAGCGGACAGGTTTATAATTCACCCCTCCACTTT

clone size: once
J gene: TRBJ1-1
D gene: TRBD1
V gene: TRBV19
CDR3 protein: CASGTGGNTEAFF
CDR3 DNA: TGTGCCAGCGGGACAGGGGGTAACACTGAAGCTTTCTTT

clone size: -
J gene: TRBJ2-2
D gene: -
V gene: TRBV10-3
CDR3 protein: CAISESASGLLSGELFF
CDR3 DNA: TGTGCCATCAGTGAGTCGGCTAGTGGATTATTATCCGGGGAGCTGTTTTTT

clone size: once
J gene: TRBJ1-5
D gene: -
V gene: TRBV4-1
CDR3 protein: CASSRLSGTLRGPQHF
CDR3 DNA: TGCGCCAGCAGCCGCCTTTCCGGGACACTCAGGGGGCCCCAGCATTTT

clone size: -
J gene: TRBJ2-5
D gene: TRBD2
V gene: TRBV30
CDR3 protein: CAWNGGGDGGQETQYF
CDR3 DNA: TGTGCCTGGAACGGCGGGGGGGACGGGGGCCAAGAGACCCAGTACTTC

clone size: few
J gene: TRBJ2-3
D gene: -
V gene: TRBV10-2
CDR3 protein: CASRLQGPDTQYF
CDR3 DNA: TGCGCCAGCAGACTACAGGGTCCAGATACGCAGTATTTT

clone size: -
J gene: TRBJ2-1
D gene: -
V gene: TRBV5-1
CDR3 protein: CASSLGGVRGYNEQFF
CDR3 DNA: TGCGCCAGCAGCTTGGGTGGGGTGCGAGGGTACAATGAGCAGTTCTTC

clone size: -
J gene: TRBJ1-5
D gene: -
V gene: TRBV18
CDR3 protein: CASSPSGSGNQPQHF
CDR3 DNA: TGTGCCAGCTCACCTTCAGGTTCGGGCAATCAGCCCCAGCATTTT

clone size: -
J gene: TRBJ2-3
D gene: TRBD2
V gene: TRBV10-3
CDR3 protein: CAITIAGSGGDTQYF
CDR3 DNA: TGTGCCATCACTATAGCGGGGTCCGGGGGAGATACGCAGTATTTT

clone size: -
J gene: TRBJ2-5
D gene: -
V gene: TRBV5-1
CDR3 protein: CASSLASNRQETQYF
CDR3 DNA: TGCGCCAGCAGCTTGGCGAGTAACAGGCAAGAGACCCAGTACTTC

clone size: few
J gene: TRBJ2-7
D gene: -
V gene: TRBV30
CDR3 protein: CAWAKGHEQYF
CDR3 DNA: TGTGCCTGGGCCAAGGGGCACGAGCAGTACTTC

clone size: -
J gene: TRBJ1-2
D gene: -
V gene: TRBV10-1
CDR3 protein: CASSEGIALKRTF
CDR3 DNA: TGCGCCAGCAGTGAAGGAATCGCGTTAAAGAGGACCTTC

clone size: -
J gene: TRBJ2-1
D gene: TRBD2
V gene: TRBV11-2
CDR3 protein: CASSLPGLGPGGQFF
CDR3 DNA: TGTGCCAGCAGCCTCCCGGGACTAGGGCCCGGGGGGCAGTTCTTC

clone size: -
J gene: TRBJ2-2
D gene: -
V gene: TRBV2
CDR3 protein: CASSEELATGELFF
CDR3 DNA: TGTGCCAGCAGTGAAGAGTTAGCCACCGGGGAGCTGTTTTTT

clone size: once
J gene: TRBJ2-1
D gene: TRBD2
V gene: TRBV5-1
CDR3 protein: CASSSGGTAIYNEQFF
CDR3 DNA: TGCGCCAGCAGCAGCGGGGGGACGGCGATCTACAATGAGCAGTTCTTC

clone size: -
J gene: TRBJ1-2
D gene: -
V gene: TRBV6-1
CDR3 protein: CASSEDSYYGYTF
CDR3 DNA: TGTGCCAGCAGTGAAGACAGTTACTATGGCTACACCTTC